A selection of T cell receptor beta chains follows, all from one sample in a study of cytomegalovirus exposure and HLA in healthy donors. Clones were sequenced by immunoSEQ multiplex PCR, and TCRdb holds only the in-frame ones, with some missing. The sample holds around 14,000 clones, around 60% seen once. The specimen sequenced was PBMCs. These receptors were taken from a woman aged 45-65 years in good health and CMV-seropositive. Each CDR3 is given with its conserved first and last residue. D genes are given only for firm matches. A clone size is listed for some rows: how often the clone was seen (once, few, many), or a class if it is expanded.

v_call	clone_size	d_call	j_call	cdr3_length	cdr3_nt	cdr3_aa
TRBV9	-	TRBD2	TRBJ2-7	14	TGTGCCAGCAGCGAGGGACTAGTACCTCTTCGCCAGTACTTC	CASSEGLVPLRQYF
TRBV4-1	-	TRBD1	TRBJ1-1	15	TGCGCCAGCAGCCGCCTTGGACAGGGGAACACTGAAGCTTTCTTT	CASSRLGQGNTEAFF
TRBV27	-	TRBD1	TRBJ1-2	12	TGTGCCAGCAGTGACAGGGGCTATGGCTACACCTTC	CASSDRGYGYTF
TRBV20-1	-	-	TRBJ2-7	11	TGCAGTGCTAGACCGGCGGGCGAGCAGTACTTC	CSARPAGEQYF
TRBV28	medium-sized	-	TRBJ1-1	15	TGTGCCAGCAGTTTAGAGCCTCTTCCGAACACTGAAGCTTTCTTT	CASSLEPLPNTEAFF
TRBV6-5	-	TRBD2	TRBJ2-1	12	TGTGCCAGCAGAACTAGCGGCAATGAGCAGTTCTTC	CASRTSGNEQFF
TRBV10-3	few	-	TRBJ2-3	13	TGTGCCACCTACGAGGGGGGCACAGATACGCAGTATTTT	CATYEGGTDTQYF
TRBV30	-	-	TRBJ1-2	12	TGTGCCTGGAGTGTACGGGGTCATGGCTACACCTTC	CAWSVRGHGYTF
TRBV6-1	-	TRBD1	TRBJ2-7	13	TGTGCCAGCAGTGGGACAGGGGGCCACGAGCAGTACTTC	CASSGTGGHEQYF
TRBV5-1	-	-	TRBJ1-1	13	TGCGCCAGCAGTCTTGTAAAGAACACTGAAGCTTTCTTT	CASSLVKNTEAFF
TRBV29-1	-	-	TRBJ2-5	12	TGCAGCGTGGAGGGACTCCTAGAGACCCAGTACTTC	CSVEGLLETQYF
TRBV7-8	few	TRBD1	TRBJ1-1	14	TGTGCCAGCAGCCCAGGACAGGGGAACACTGAAGCTTTCTTT	CASSPGQGNTEAFF
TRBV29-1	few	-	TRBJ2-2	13	TGCAGCGTTGTGGACTCGAACACCGGGGAGCTGTTTTTT	CSVVDSNTGELFF
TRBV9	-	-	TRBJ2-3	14	TGTGCCAGCAGCGCCACGGGGTTCACAGATACGCAGTATTTT	CASSATGFTDTQYF
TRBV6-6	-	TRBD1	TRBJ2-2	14	TGTGCCAGCCGGGGACAGGGGTGGACCGGGGAGCTGTTTTTT	CASRGQGWTGELFF
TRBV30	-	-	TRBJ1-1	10	TGTGCCGGGCGGAACACTGAAGCTTTCTTT	CAGRNTEAFF
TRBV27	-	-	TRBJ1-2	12	TGTGCCAGCAGTTGGAGGGGAGGAGGCTACACCTTC	CASSWRGGGYTF
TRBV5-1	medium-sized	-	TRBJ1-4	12	TGCGCCAGCAGCCTCGGCGGGGAAAAACTGTTTTTT	CASSLGGEKLFF
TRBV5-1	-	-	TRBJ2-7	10	TGCGCCAGCACCCCCCTAGAGCAGTACTTC	CASTPLEQYF
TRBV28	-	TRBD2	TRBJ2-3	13	TGTGCCGCGCGGGGACTAGCCACAGATACGCAGTATTTT	CAARGLATDTQYF
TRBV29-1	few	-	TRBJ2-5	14	TGCAGCGTTTCGGAGACAGGTCATATTGAGACCCAGTACTTC	CSVSETGHIETQYF
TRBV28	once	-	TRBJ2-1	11	TGTGCCAGCAGCCCGGGTAATGAGCAGTTCTTC	CASSPGNEQFF
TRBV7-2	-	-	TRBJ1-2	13	TGTGCCAGCAGCTTCCAGGGGCGCTATGGCTACACCTTC	CASSFQGRYGYTF
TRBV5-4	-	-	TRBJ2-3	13	TGTGCCAGCAGCAAACAGGGTTTAGATACGCAGTATTTT	CASSKQGLDTQYF
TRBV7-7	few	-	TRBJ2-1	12	TGTGCTAGCAGCTCAACCAGCGACGAGCAGTTCTTC	CASSSTSDEQFF
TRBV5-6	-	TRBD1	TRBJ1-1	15	TGTGCCAGCAGCGACCCGACAGGGGTTTCCACTGAAGCTTTCTTT	CASSDPTGVSTEAFF
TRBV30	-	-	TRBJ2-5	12	TGTGCCTGGAGTCCCCCCTTCGAGACCCAGTACTTC	CAWSPPFETQYF
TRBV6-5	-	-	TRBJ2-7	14	TGTGCCAGCAGTTACCGAGGGACAACCTACGAGCAGTACTTC	CASSYRGTTYEQYF
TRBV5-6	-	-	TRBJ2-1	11	TGTGCCAGCTCCCTGACGGGAGAGCAGTTCTTC	CASSLTGEQFF
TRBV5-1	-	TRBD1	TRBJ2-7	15	TGCGCCAGCAGCCAATGGACAGGGAGTACCTACGAGCAGTACTTC	CASSQWTGSTYEQYF
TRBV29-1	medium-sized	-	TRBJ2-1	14	TGCAGCGTGGACCCCGGGAAGGCCTACAATGAGCAGTTCTTC	CSVDPGKAYNEQFF
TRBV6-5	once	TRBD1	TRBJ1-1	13	TGTGCCAGCAGACCGTCAGGGGGCGGTGAAGCTTTCTTT	CASRPSGGGEAFF
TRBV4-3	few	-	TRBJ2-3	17	TGCGCCAGCAGCCAAGTGGAACCTCTGACAGGCCGAAGGACGCAGTATTTT	CASSQVEPLTGRRTQYF
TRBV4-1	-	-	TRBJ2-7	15	TGCGCCAGCAGCCAAGATCGGGCTAGCTTCTACGAGCAGTACTTC	CASSQDRASFYEQYF
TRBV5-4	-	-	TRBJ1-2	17	TGTGCCAGCAGCTCGCTGGACAGACCCTCTCATAACTATGGCTACACCTTC	CASSSLDRPSHNYGYTF
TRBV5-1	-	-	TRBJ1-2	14	TGCGCCAGCAGCTTGGGTGGCGGGGGTGGCGGCTACACCTTC	CASSLGGGGGGYTF
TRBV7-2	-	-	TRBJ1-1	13	TGTGCCAGCAGCTTAGAAGTAGACACTGAAGCTTTCTTT	CASSLEVDTEAFF
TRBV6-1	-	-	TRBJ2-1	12	TGTGCCAGCAGTGAACAGGGGGGTGAGCAGTTCTTC	CASSEQGGEQFF
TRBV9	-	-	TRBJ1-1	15	TGTGCCAGCAGCGTAGGGGTGGGGGCGAACACTGAAGCTTTCTTT	CASSVGVGANTEAFF
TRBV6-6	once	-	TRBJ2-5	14	TGTGCCAGCCTAGAGGGGACTTACCAAGAGACCCAGTACTTC	CASLEGTYQETQYF
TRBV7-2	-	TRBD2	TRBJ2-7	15	TGTGCCAGCAGCTTAGACGTACCGGGACTAGGCGAGCAGTACTTC	CASSLDVPGLGEQYF
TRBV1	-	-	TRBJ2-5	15	TGCACCAGCAGCCAAGGTGGCGGATGGGAAGAGACCCAGTACTTC	CTSSQGGGWEETQYF
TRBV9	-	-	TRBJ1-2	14	TGTGCCAGCAGCGTAGGCGTGGGGGACTACGGCTACACCTTC	CASSVGVGDYGYTF
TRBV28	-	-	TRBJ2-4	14	TGTGCCAGCAGTTTCGGGGGACAGCAGAACATTCAGTACTTC	CASSFGGQQNIQYF
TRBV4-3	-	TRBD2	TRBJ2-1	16	TGCGCCAGCAGCCGGGCTTGGGCGGGAGGTCTATATGAGCAGTTCTTC	CASSRAWAGGLYEQFF
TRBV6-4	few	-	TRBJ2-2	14	TGTGCCAGCAGACGGACAGTAAACACCGGGGAGCTGTTTTTT	CASRRTVNTGELFF
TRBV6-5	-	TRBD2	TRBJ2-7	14	TGTGCCAGCAGGCCGACTAGCGGGAGGCACGAGCAGTACTTC	CASRPTSGRHEQYF
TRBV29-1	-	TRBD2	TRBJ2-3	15	TGCAGCGTAGATTGGACTAGCGTGAGCACAGATACGCAGTATTTT	CSVDWTSVSTDTQYF
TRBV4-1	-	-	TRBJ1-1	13	TGCGCCAGCAGCCACAGGGCCAACACTGAAGCTTTCTTT	CASSHRANTEAFF
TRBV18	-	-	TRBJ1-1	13	TGTGCCAGCTCATTGGACAGTATCACTGAAGCTTTCTTT	CASSLDSITEAFF
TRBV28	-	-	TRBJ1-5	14	TGTGCCAGCAGTTTGCCCGGGATACTGCAGCCCCAGCATTTT	CASSLPGILQPQHF
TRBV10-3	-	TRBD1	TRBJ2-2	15	TGTGCCATCAGACCAGACAGGGATCACACCGGGGAGCTGTTTTTT	CAIRPDRDHTGELFF